Included here is one T cell receptor beta chain sequence, with context. The source of the sample is a study of T cells after yellow fever vaccination. Germline CDR1 reads LGHDT; CDR2 reads YNNKEL (reference sequence). V lost 0 bases and J lost 15; bases outside the gene matches: 9. The CDR3 covers 14 residues. MiXCR, applied by TCRdb to the 5' RACE reads, yields one record per CDR3 protein. The sample includes around 300,000 distinct CDR3 sequences, 3.5% to 4.5% of them seen just once. This specimen consisted of PBMCs, obtained 15 days after the yellow fever booster vaccination. This clonotype was obtained from a young man who received the YFV17D yellow fever vaccine. This rearrangement joins TRBV3-1 to TRBJ2-1, with 9 nucleotides matching TRBD2. CDR3 sequence (DNA): TGTGCCAGCAGCCAAGATAGGCTAGCGGGGAATCGGTTCTTC. Amino acids: CASSQDRLAGNRFF.